These T cell receptor beta chains were read from a single sample in a study of T cell responses to AZD1222 COVID-19 vaccine. The protocol was immunoSEQ multiplex PCR, while the TCRdb copy is restricted to in-frame clones and leaves out a portion. This sample has about 150,000 clones; around 94% occur once, and the top ten carry over 0.95%. The source material was peripheral blood, sampled on day 0 of AZD1222 vaccination. These receptors all come from an adult in good health. Each CDR3 is given with its conserved first and last residue. The D gene is left open where the match is weak. Only part of the rows carry a size: once, few, many, or a class if the clone is expanded.

TRBV19	NA	NA	TRBJ1-6	CASSMIRDPRWNNSPLHF	TGTGCCAGTAGTATGATCCGGGATCCCCGATGGAACAATTCACCCCTCCACTTT
TRBV6-1	NA	NA	TRBJ1-5	CASSDPLVGGPQPQHF	TGTGCCAGCAGTGACCCCTTAGTCGGGGGGCCTCAGCCCCAGCATTTT
TRBV4-2	NA	NA	TRBJ1-2	CASSQDPLEVGRNGYTF	TGTGCCAGCAGCCAAGACCCTCTAGAAGTTGGAAGGAATGGCTACACCTTC
TRBV9	NA	NA	TRBJ2-1	CASSPRVGVGFSEQFF	TGTGCCAGCAGCCCCCGTGTCGGGGTCGGCTTTAGTGAGCAGTTCTTC
TRBV19	NA	NA	TRBJ1-6	CASSMEPAVYNSPLHF	TGTGCCAGTAGTATGGAGCCAGCTGTCTATAATTCACCCCTCCACTTT
TRBV6-5	TRBD1	NA	TRBJ1-2	CALTTRTGESGYTF	TGTGCCCTAACAACCCGGACAGGGGAAAGTGGCTACACCTTC
TRBV5-1	TRBD2	few	TRBJ2-3	CASSKGLAGVDTQYF	TGCGCCAGCAGCAAGGGACTAGCGGGTGTAGATACGCAGTATTTT
TRBV5-1	TRBD1	NA	TRBJ2-5	CASSRAGQEETQYF	TGCGCCAGCAGCCGGGCGGGACAGGAAGAGACCCAGTACTTC
TRBV7-9	NA	NA	TRBJ1-1	CASSSTTDSLEAFF	TGTGCCAGCAGCTCAACAACGGACAGCCTTGAAGCTTTCTTT
TRBV12-3/TRBV12-4	NA	NA	TRBJ1-6	CASSLGSLPTLHF	TGTGCCAGCAGTTTAGGCAGCCTCCCCACCCTCCACTTT
TRBV5-6	NA	NA	TRBJ2-1	CASSLRIEQFF	TGTGCCAGCAGCTTGAGGATTGAGCAGTTCTTC
TRBV4-1	TRBD1	NA	TRBJ1-1	CASSLTGVGTEAFF	TGCGCCAGCAGTCTTACAGGGGTGGGCACTGAAGCTTTCTTT
TRBV5-6	TRBD1	NA	TRBJ1-2	CASSPTGSNYGYTF	TGTGCCAGCAGCCCGACAGGGTCTAACTATGGCTACACCTTC
TRBV11-2	NA	once	TRBJ1-1	CASSLSTEAFF	TGTGCCAGCAGCTTAAGCACTGAAGCTTTCTTT
TRBV7-2	NA	NA	TRBJ1-1	CASSLRQGKRSEAFF	TGTGCCAGCAGCTTACGGCAGGGGAAGCGATCTGAAGCTTTCTTT
TRBV19	NA	NA	TRBJ2-2	CASRPPYLWGAPNTGELFF	TGTGCCAGTCGGCCCCCGTACCTTTGGGGGGCCCCGAACACCGGGGAGCTGTTTTTT
TRBV29-1	TRBD1	few	TRBJ1-2	CSVEWLGQGESYGYTF	TGCAGCGTTGAGTGGTTGGGACAGGGAGAAAGCTATGGCTACACCTTC
TRBV11-2	TRBD2	NA	TRBJ2-1	CASSPGLADNEQFF	TGTGCCAGCAGCCCAGGACTAGCAGACAATGAGCAGTTCTTC
TRBV19	NA	NA	TRBJ2-1	CASSMGSPGNEQFF	TGTGCCAGTAGTATGGGGAGTCCGGGCAATGAGCAGTTCTTC
TRBV28	TRBD1	NA	TRBJ1-4	CASNSGTGVEKLFF	TGTGCCAGCAACTCCGGGACAGGGGTTGAAAAACTGTTTTTT
TRBV11-2	TRBD1	NA	TRBJ1-4	CASSFDRGKLFF	TGTGCCAGCAGCTTTGACAGGGGAAAACTGTTTTTT
TRBV24-1	NA	NA	TRBJ2-3	CATSDPLGRYTDTQYF	TGTGCCACCAGTGATCCCCTGGGAAGGTACACAGATACGCAGTATTTT
TRBV19	NA	NA	TRBJ1-1	CASGGARAGYTEAFF	TGTGCCAGTGGGGGGGCTAGGGCAGGGTACACTGAAGCTTTCTTT
TRBV19	TRBD1	NA	TRBJ1-2	CASREPGQGTYGYTF	TGTGCCAGTAGGGAACCGGGACAGGGAACCTATGGCTACACCTTC
TRBV7-9	NA	NA	TRBJ1-3	CASSLVMDPGNTIYF	TGTGCCAGCAGCTTAGTAATGGATCCTGGAAACACCATATATTTT
TRBV4-1	NA	NA	TRBJ2-1	CASSRDSQGRDEQFF	TGCGCCAGCAGCCGGGACTCCCAAGGACGCGATGAGCAGTTCTTC
TRBV5-1	TRBD1	once	TRBJ1-2	CASSYGQGAVSGYTF	TGCGCCAGCAGCTACGGACAGGGGGCGGTTAGTGGCTACACCTTC
TRBV30	NA	NA	TRBJ1-5	CAWSVRAGGSGAQHF	TGTGCCTGGAGTGTACGGGCAGGTGGGAGTGGGGCCCAGCATTTT
TRBV7-2	NA	NA	TRBJ1-5	CASSHVYSGYTNQPQHF	TGTGCCAGCAGCCATGTCTACTCAGGGTACACCAATCAGCCCCAGCATTTT
TRBV4-3	NA	NA	TRBJ2-3	CASSQVRYGVDWVDTQYF	TGCGCCAGCAGCCAAGTCCGTTATGGAGTCGACTGGGTAGATACGCAGTATTTT
TRBV10-3	TRBD1	NA	TRBJ2-1	CAIRRTGGGDEQFF	TGTGCCATCAGGAGGACAGGGGGCGGCGATGAGCAGTTCTTC
TRBV28	TRBD2	NA	TRBJ2-1	CASSSPRGWNEQFF	TGTGCCAGCAGTTCCCCGCGGGGGTGGAATGAGCAGTTCTTC
TRBV5-1	NA	NA	TRBJ1-1	CASSLGGNTEAFF	TGCGCCAGCAGCTTGGGAGGGAACACTGAAGCTTTCTTT
TRBV15	TRBD2	NA	TRBJ2-1	CATSRAPDVSGGEGRYRPNEQFF	TGTGCCACCAGCAGAGCCCCCGATGTCTCTGGTGGGGAGGGCCGTTACCGCCCAAATGAGCAGTTCTTC
TRBV3-1/TRBV3-2	TRBD2	NA	TRBJ2-5	CASSQTSEETQYF	TGTGCCAGCAGCCAGACTAGCGAAGAGACCCAGTACTTC
TRBV28	NA	NA	TRBJ1-4	CASSLGPGDEKLFF	TGTGCCAGCAGTTTGGGACCGGGAGATGAAAAACTGTTTTTT
TRBV11-2	TRBD1	NA	TRBJ1-5	CASSGQGADNQPQHF	TGTGCCAGCAGCGGACAGGGGGCAGACAATCAGCCCCAGCATTTT
TRBV4-3	NA	NA	TRBJ2-4	CASSQELIYRGTLGTRNIQYF	TGCGCCAGCAGCCAAGAATTAATTTACAGGGGAACTTTGGGGACTAGAAACATTCAGTACTTC
TRBV24-1	TRBD1	once	TRBJ1-6	CATVGTGDMGSPLHF	TGTGCCACCGTAGGGACAGGAGATATGGGTTCACCCCTCCACTTT
TRBV5-1	TRBD2	NA	TRBJ2-5	CASSLERGGWETQYF	TGCGCCAGCAGCTTGGAGCGGGGGGGCTGGGAGACCCAGTACTTC
TRBV27	NA	NA	TRBJ2-3	CASPGGLRQYF	TGTGCCAGCCCAGGGGGACTACGGCAGTATTTT
TRBV5-4	TRBD1	NA	TRBJ2-2	CASSDATGEATGELFF	TGTGCCAGCAGCGACGCGACAGGGGAGGCCACCGGGGAGCTGTTTTTT
TRBV28	TRBD1	NA	TRBJ1-4	CATGGGGNEKLFF	TGTGCCACAGGGGGGGGAGGAAACGAAAAACTGTTTTTT
TRBV6-2/TRBV6-3	NA	NA	TRBJ1-5	CASSYTTTGQPQHF	TGTGCCAGCAGTTACACCACGACGGGTCAGCCCCAGCATTTT
TRBV5-1	NA	once	TRBJ2-3	CASSFDHSTDTQYF	TGCGCCAGCAGCTTTGATCATAGCACAGATACGCAGTATTTT
TRBV27	TRBD2	NA	TRBJ2-2	CASSSPSGGAGELFF	TGTGCCAGCAGTTCTCCTAGCGGGGGGGCCGGGGAGCTGTTTTTT
TRBV21-1	NA	NA	TRBJ2-5	CASSDHHRSGGRIRETQYF	TGTGCCAGCAGCGACCACCACCGGAGCGGGGGCCGCATCAGAGAGACCCAGTACTTC
TRBV6-5	NA	NA	TRBJ1-2	CASSYGGWTNYGYTF	TGTGCCAGCAGTTATGGCGGATGGACAAACTATGGCTACACCTTC
TRBV5-4	TRBD1	NA	TRBJ1-2	CASSLRAGGRYTF	TGTGCCAGCAGCTTGAGGGCAGGGGGGCGCTACACCTTC
TRBV11-3	NA	NA	TRBJ1-1	CASSLDPSGTEAFF	TGTGCCAGCAGCTTAGATCCCTCTGGCACTGAAGCTTTCTTT